Listed below are T cell receptor beta chains from one sample, sequenced in a study of blood T cell repertoires in COVID-19. TCRdb's table, derived via immunoSEQ multiplex PCR, lists solely in-frame clones and lacks some. The sample yields 100,000 to 130,000 clones, less than 75% seen once. Sequences were obtained from peripheral blood. The receptors here all came from a woman aged 40 to 50 with acute or convalescent COVID-19. The CDR3 runs from the conserved cysteine through the conserved F or W. Each record gives: D gene, J gene, clone size, V gene, CDR3 DNA, CDR3 protein. A D gene is named only where the DNA matches it firmly. Clone size is shown for a subset of rows, as once, few, many or a class of expanded clone.

TRBD2,TRBJ2-5,.,TRBV5-1,TGCGCCAGCAGCCCGGGGGGGGGAGAGACCCAGTACTTC,CASSPGGGETQYF
.,TRBJ2-7,few,TRBV2,TGTGCCAGCAGTGAATCGGACGGTAGCGTGAGCGAGCAGTACTTC,CASSESDGSVSEQYF
TRBD1,TRBJ2-2,.,TRBV28,TGTGCCAGCATTACCGACAGGGACACCGGGGAGCTGTTTTTT,CASITDRDTGELFF
TRBD1,TRBJ1-4,.,TRBV2,TGTGCCAGCAGCGACAGGGTGGGTGAAAAACTGTTTTTT,CASSDRVGEKLFF
TRBD1,TRBJ2-5,.,TRBV28,TGTGCCAGCAGTATAATCACAGGGGTAGGCCAAGAGACCCAGTACTTC,CASSIITGVGQETQYF
.,TRBJ2-7,.,TRBV10-3,TGTGCCATCAGTCGGGTAGAAGTCGAGCAGTACTTC,CAISRVEVEQYF
TRBD1,TRBJ1-2,.,TRBV6-5,TGTGCCAGCAGGCAAACAGGGGTCGGCTATGGCTACACCTTC,CASRQTGVGYGYTF
.,TRBJ2-6,.,TRBV24-1,TGTGCCACCAGTGACCCTGTAAACTCTGGGGCCAACGTCCTGACTTTC,CATSDPVNSGANVLTF
TRBD2,TRBJ2-7,many,TRBV2,TGTGCCAGCAGCGCCCGCGGACTAGCGGGGGGGTACTCCTTC,CASSARGLAGGYSF
.,TRBJ1-2,.,TRBV4-3,TGCGCCAGCAGCCCCCAAACAGGATCGGTAGGCTACACCTTC,CASSPQTGSVGYTF
TRBD2,TRBJ2-5,few,TRBV5-4,TGTGCCAGCAGCCCTCGGACTAGCGGACAAGAGACCCAGTACTTC,CASSPRTSGQETQYF
.,TRBJ2-1,.,TRBV2,TGTGCCAGCAGTGAAACGGGCTACAATGAGCAGTTCTTC,CASSETGYNEQFF
TRBD1,TRBJ1-6,few,TRBV5-1,TGCGCCAGCAGCTTGTACCAGACAGGGCGGGGTTCACCCCTCCACTTT,CASSLYQTGRGSPLHF
TRBD1,TRBJ1-2,.,TRBV3-1/TRBV3-2,TGTGCCAGCAGCCAGGGACAGGGGGACTATGGCTACACCTTC,CASSQGQGDYGYTF
.,TRBJ1-6,.,TRBV27,TGTGCCAGCAGCCGGGGGGCCTCTAATTCACCCCTCCACTTT,CASSRGASNSPLHF
.,TRBJ2-2,.,TRBV27,TGTGCCAGCAGTTTACGAGAGGTAACGAACACCGGGGAGCTGTTTTTT,CASSLREVTNTGELFF
TRBD2,TRBJ2-3,.,TRBV7-2,TGTGCCAGCAGCTTTAGCGGGGGTGGGGTAGATACGCAGTATTTT,CASSFSGGGVDTQYF
TRBD1,TRBJ1-1,.,TRBV6-6,TGTGCCAGCAGTCACACTCGGACAGGGCTGAACACTGAAGCTTTCTTT,CASSHTRTGLNTEAFF
.,TRBJ1-3,few,TRBV10-2,TGCGCCAGCAGCAGGGGATTAGATGGAAACACCATATATTTT,CASSRGLDGNTIYF
.,TRBJ2-3,few,TRBV19,TGTGCCAGTAGTATTCAGCGAGATACGCAGTATTTT,CASSIQRDTQYF
.,TRBJ2-7,once,TRBV7-2,TGTGCCAGCAGCTGGACCGACAGTAATTACGAGCAGTACTTC,CASSWTDSNYEQYF
TRBD1,TRBJ2-1,few,TRBV6-5,TGTGCCAGCAGTCCCGGGACAGGGGAATACAATGAGCAGTTCTTC,CASSPGTGEYNEQFF
.,TRBJ1-1,.,TRBV5-4,TGTGCCAGCAGCCCTTGGGAGGGTGAAGCTTTCTTT,CASSPWEGEAFF
TRBD1,TRBJ1-2,.,TRBV5-6,TGTGCCAGCAGCCTGCCGACAGGGGGCGATGGCTACACCTTC,CASSLPTGGDGYTF
.,TRBJ1-5,.,TRBV29-1,TGCAGCGTTGAGGGGGGGGGAGGTCAGCCCCAGCATTTT,CSVEGGGGQPQHF
TRBD2,TRBJ2-5,.,TRBV5-4,TGTGCCAGCAGGAGTCGGGGGGGGTTGCAAGAGACCCAGTACTTC,CASRSRGGLQETQYF
TRBD2,TRBJ2-1,once,TRBV5-4,TGTGCCAGCAGCCCGACTAGCGGGGATCCCGAGCAGTTCTTC,CASSPTSGDPEQFF
.,TRBJ1-1,.,TRBV3-1/TRBV3-2,TGTGCCAGCAGCCGCCAACAGGGATACACTGAAGCTTTCTTT,CASSRQQGYTEAFF
.,TRBJ1-4,.,TRBV28,TGTGCCAGCAGTTTAGGTCGGTCAACTAATGAAAAACTGTTTTTT,CASSLGRSTNEKLFF